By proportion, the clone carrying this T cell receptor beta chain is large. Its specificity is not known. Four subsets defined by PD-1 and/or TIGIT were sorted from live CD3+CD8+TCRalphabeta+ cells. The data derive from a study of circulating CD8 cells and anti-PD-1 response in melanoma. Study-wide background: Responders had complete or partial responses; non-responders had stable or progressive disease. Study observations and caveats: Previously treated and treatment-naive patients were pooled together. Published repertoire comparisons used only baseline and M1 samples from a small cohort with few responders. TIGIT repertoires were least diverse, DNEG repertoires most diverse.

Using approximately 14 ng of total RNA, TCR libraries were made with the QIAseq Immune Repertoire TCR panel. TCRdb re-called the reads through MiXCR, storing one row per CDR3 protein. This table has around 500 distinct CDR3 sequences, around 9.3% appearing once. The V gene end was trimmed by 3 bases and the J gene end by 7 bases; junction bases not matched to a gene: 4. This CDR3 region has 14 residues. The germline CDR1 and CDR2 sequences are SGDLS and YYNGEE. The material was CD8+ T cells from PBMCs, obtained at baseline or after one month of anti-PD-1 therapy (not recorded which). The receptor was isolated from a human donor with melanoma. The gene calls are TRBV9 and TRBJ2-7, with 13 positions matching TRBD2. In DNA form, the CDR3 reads TGTGCCAGCAGCGACGGGGGACTAGCGGGGGAGCAGTACTTC. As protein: CASSDGGLAGEQYF.